This T cell receptor (beta chain) was retrieved from a study of beta chain features in type 1 diabetes. Study observations and caveats: VDJ junctions from patients with type 1 diabetes contained fewer insertions and more deletions. Within each of all four CD4+ subsets, Type 1 diabetes patients had TCRB CDR3s that were moderately but significantly shorter.

About this clone itself: No antigen is known for it.

The sequenced template was cDNA made from the entire isolated RNA. Data came from immunoSEQ multiplex PCR; TCRdb stores just in-frame clones and leaves some out. In the table there are 300,000 to 350,000 clones, about 15% of which are singletons. This CDR3 is built from 14 residues. Germline V gives CDR1 SGHTA, CDR2 FQGNSA. Trimming left V 3 bases short and J 3 bases short, with 11 bases between. This TCR was sampled from a man aged 25-45 years in good health. The sequenced sample was central memory CD4+ T cells from blood. The gene calls are TRBV7-2 and TRBJ2-5, with no clear D. Here the CDR3 reads CASSLATLKETQYF. The CDR3 region has the DNA TGTGCCAGCAGCTTGGCCACCCTCAAAGAGACCCAGTACTTC.